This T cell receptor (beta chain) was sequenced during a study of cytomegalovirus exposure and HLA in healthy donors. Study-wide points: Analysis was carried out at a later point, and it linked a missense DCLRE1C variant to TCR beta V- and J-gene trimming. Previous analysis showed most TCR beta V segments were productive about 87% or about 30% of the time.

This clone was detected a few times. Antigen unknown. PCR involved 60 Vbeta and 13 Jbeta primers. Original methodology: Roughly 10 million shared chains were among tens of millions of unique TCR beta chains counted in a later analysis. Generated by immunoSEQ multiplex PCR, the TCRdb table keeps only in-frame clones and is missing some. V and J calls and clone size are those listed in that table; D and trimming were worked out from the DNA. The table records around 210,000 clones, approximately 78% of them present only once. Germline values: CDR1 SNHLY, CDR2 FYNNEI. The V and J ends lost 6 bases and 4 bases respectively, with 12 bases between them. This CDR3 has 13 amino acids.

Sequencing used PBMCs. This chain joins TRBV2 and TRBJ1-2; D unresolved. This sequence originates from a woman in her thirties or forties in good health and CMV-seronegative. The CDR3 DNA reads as TGTGCCAGCAGCCCTAAGCGGGGCTATGGCTACACCTTC. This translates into CASSPKRGYGYTF.